The rows below give T cell receptor beta chains drawn from one sample of a study of T-cell memory formation after mild COVID-19. TCRdb fed the 5' RACE reads into MiXCR, producing one record per CDR3 protein. The sample includes 500,000 to 600,000 distinct CDR3 sequences, about a sixth seen only once; the top ten take around 13%. Sequenced material: PBMCs or a T cell subset sorted from them (not recorded which). The receptors stem from an adult woman who had mild COVID-19 (a few samples of this study predate the infection). Cell type and time point are not known. The CDR3 runs from the conserved cysteine through the conserved F or W. The D gene is left open where the match is weak. The size entry is marked missing in some rows and otherwise reads once, few, many or a size class.

length: 14
J: TRBJ1-2
size: few
D: NA
V: TRBV4-1
DNA: TGCGCCAGCAGCCAAGAGAGAGGGAACTATGGCTACACCTTC
CDR3: CASSQERGNYGYTF

length: 17
J: TRBJ2-3
size: few
D: TRBD2
V: TRBV4-1
DNA: TGCGCCAGCAGCCAAGTTGGCGTAGCGGGGGACACAGATACGCAGTATTTT
CDR3: CASSQVGVAGDTDTQYF

length: 15
J: TRBJ2-5
size: few
D: TRBD2
V: TRBV7-2
DNA: TGTGCCAGCAGCTTACCTAGCGGGATGGCCGAGACCCAGTACTTC
CDR3: CASSLPSGMAETQYF

length: 13
J: TRBJ1-1
size: few
D: TRBD1
V: TRBV29-1
DNA: TGCAGCGTGGAGGGACAGGGGCTCACTGAAGCTTTCTTT
CDR3: CSVEGQGLTEAFF

length: 18
J: TRBJ1-1
size: once
D: TRBD1
V: TRBV7-9
DNA: TGTGCCAGCAGCTTATATGGGACAGGGGACTTCTTGGGCACTGAAGCTTTCTTT
CDR3: CASSLYGTGDFLGTEAFF

length: 16
J: TRBJ2-5
size: few
D: NA
V: TRBV27
DNA: TGTGCCAGCAGTCCCTTAGCGGTCGCCTTCCAAGAGACCCAGTACTTC
CDR3: CASSPLAVAFQETQYF

length: 14
J: TRBJ2-3
size: NA
D: NA
V: TRBV12-3/TRBV12-4
DNA: TGTGCCAGCACTCCGGGGGCTAGCACAGATACGCAGTATTTT
CDR3: CASTPGASTDTQYF

length: 17
J: TRBJ2-7
size: once
D: NA
V: TRBV6-2/TRBV6-3
DNA: TGTGCCAGCAGTTACTCGTGGGGCGGGAAGGATTCCTACGAGCAGTACTTC
CDR3: CASSYSWGGKDSYEQYF

length: 15
J: TRBJ2-5
size: NA
D: NA
V: TRBV20-1
DNA: TGCAGTGCTCCCCCCCGGGGACATTTCCAAGAGACCCAGTACTTC
CDR3: CSAPPRGHFQETQYF

length: 12
J: TRBJ2-1
size: few
D: TRBD2
V: TRBV12-3/TRBV12-4
DNA: TGTGCCAGCAGGGGACTAGCCTATGAGCAGTTCTTC
CDR3: CASRGLAYEQFF

length: 16
J: TRBJ2-7
size: few
D: NA
V: TRBV7-2
DNA: TGTGCCAGCAGCTTAGCGCCGGCGGGGAGCACCTACGAGCAGTACTTC
CDR3: CASSLAPAGSTYEQYF

length: 17
J: TRBJ2-1
size: few
D: TRBD2
V: TRBV12-3/TRBV12-4
DNA: TGTGCCAGCACCGTACCAGGACTAGCGGGCAGCTACAATGAGCAGTTCTTC
CDR3: CASTVPGLAGSYNEQFF

length: 15
J: TRBJ2-7
size: NA
D: TRBD1
V: TRBV12-3/TRBV12-4
DNA: TGTGCCAGCAGTACCGTCACCGGGACAGACTACGAGCAGTACTTC
CDR3: CASSTVTGTDYEQYF

length: 17
J: TRBJ2-1
size: few
D: TRBD1
V: TRBV18
DNA: TGTGCCAGCTCCCCTAACACCTATGACAGGGGAATAAATGAGCAGTTCTTC
CDR3: CASSPNTYDRGINEQFF

length: 14
J: TRBJ2-1
size: NA
D: TRBD1
V: TRBV5-1
DNA: TGCGCCAGCAGCATCGGGACAGGGCCCAATGAGCAGTTCTTC
CDR3: CASSIGTGPNEQFF

length: 13
J: TRBJ1-1
size: many
D: NA
V: TRBV5-1
DNA: TGCGCCAGCAAGGAGGGGGGGGCCACTGAAGCTTTCTTT
CDR3: CASKEGGATEAFF

length: 14
J: TRBJ2-7
size: NA
D: NA
V: TRBV6-5
DNA: TGTGCCAGCAGTTACTCGAGCGGAACCTACGAGCAGTACTTC
CDR3: CASSYSSGTYEQYF

length: 15
J: TRBJ2-1
size: NA
D: NA
V: TRBV5-5
DNA: TGTGCCAGCAGCTTGGGCTCGACTATGAACAATGAGCAGTTCTTC
CDR3: CASSLGSTMNNEQFF

length: 14
J: TRBJ2-7
size: NA
D: NA
V: TRBV29-1
DNA: TGCAGCGCTTACAAGGGGGGGAGCTCCTACGAGCAGTACTTC
CDR3: CSAYKGGSSYEQYF

length: 13
J: TRBJ1-4
size: few
D: NA
V: TRBV29-1
DNA: TGCAGCGCAGTAGAACAAGCGACCGAAAAACTGTTTTTT
CDR3: CSAVEQATEKLFF

length: 18
J: TRBJ2-3
size: few
D: TRBD1
V: TRBV11-3
DNA: TGTGCCAGCAGCCCAGGGCCTAGGGGGCCTCAGAAGGCAGATACGCAGTATTTT
CDR3: CASSPGPRGPQKADTQYF

length: 18
J: TRBJ2-1
size: NA
D: TRBD1
V: TRBV19
DNA: TGTGCCAGTAGTTCAGCGGGGCGCGGGACAGGGGTCGACAATGAGCAGTTCTTC
CDR3: CASSSAGRGTGVDNEQFF

length: 15
J: TRBJ1-3
size: few
D: NA
V: TRBV9
DNA: TGTGCCAGCAGCCCTTCCCTTGTGTTGGGAAACACCATATATTTT
CDR3: CASSPSLVLGNTIYF

length: 18
J: TRBJ2-3
size: NA
D: TRBD2
V: TRBV11-3
DNA: TGTGCCAGCAGCTCCGGACTTAGCGGGAGGCGCTCGGCAGATACGCAGTATTTT
CDR3: CASSSGLSGRRSADTQYF

length: 13
J: TRBJ1-2
size: many
D: NA
V: TRBV5-1
DNA: TGTGCCAGCTCACTCGGCAGGGACTATGGCTACACCTTC
CDR3: CASSLGRDYGYTF

length: 14
J: TRBJ2-7
size: NA
D: NA
V: TRBV5-4
DNA: TGTGCCAGCAGCTCGAAGGGCGCAGGTTGGGAGCAGTACTTC
CDR3: CASSSKGAGWEQYF

length: 14
J: TRBJ2-3
size: few
D: NA
V: TRBV12-3/TRBV12-4
DNA: TGTGCCAGCCCAGACTTTCTCGGGACAGATACGCAGTATTTT
CDR3: CASPDFLGTDTQYF

length: 14
J: TRBJ2-1
size: many
D: TRBD1
V: TRBV24-1
DNA: TGTGCCACCAGTACAGGGGGCATAGGGAATGAGCAGTTCTTC
CDR3: CATSTGGIGNEQFF

length: 15
J: TRBJ1-5
size: few
D: NA
V: TRBV5-1
DNA: TGCGCCAGCAGCTTGGATGGCGAGAGCAATCAGCCCCAGCATTTT
CDR3: CASSLDGESNQPQHF

length: 15
J: TRBJ2-1
size: NA
D: TRBD2
V: TRBV7-3
DNA: TGTGCCAGCAGCTCGGGCGGGGGGGCTGGCAATGAGCAGTTCTTC
CDR3: CASSSGGGAGNEQFF

length: 18
J: TRBJ2-7
size: NA
D: TRBD1
V: TRBV6-5
DNA: TGTGCCAGCAGTTACCTCACGCCTGGGACAGGGGTCCCCTACGAGCAGTACTTC
CDR3: CASSYLTPGTGVPYEQYF

length: 15
J: TRBJ1-1
size: NA
D: NA
V: TRBV30
DNA: TGTGCCTGGAGTGTGCCTGGAGGGAGTTTCACTGAAGCTTTCTTT
CDR3: CAWSVPGGSFTEAFF

length: 14
J: TRBJ2-1
size: NA
D: TRBD1
V: TRBV7-2
DNA: TGTGCCAGCAGACGGGACAGGGGCCCCAATGAGCAGTTCTTC
CDR3: CASRRDRGPNEQFF

length: 18
J: TRBJ2-1
size: few
D: TRBD2
V: TRBV7-9
DNA: TGTGCCAGCAGCTTAGACCTACACGGGACTAGGGCCTACAATGAGCAGTTCTTC
CDR3: CASSLDLHGTRAYNEQFF

length: 12
J: TRBJ1-2
size: NA
D: NA
V: TRBV5-5
DNA: TGTGCCAGCAATTACGGGGACTATGGCTACACCTTC
CDR3: CASNYGDYGYTF

length: 16
J: TRBJ2-7
size: once
D: TRBD1
V: TRBV27
DNA: TGTGCCAGCAGTTTATCGAGGACAGGGGCCTCCTACGAGCAGTACTTC
CDR3: CASSLSRTGASYEQYF

length: 13
J: TRBJ1-2
size: once
D: NA
V: TRBV7-3
DNA: TGTGCCAGCAGCCCCGGCAGTTCTTATGGCTACACCTTC
CDR3: CASSPGSSYGYTF

length: 15
J: TRBJ2-5
size: NA
D: NA
V: TRBV15
DNA: TGTGCCACCAGCAGCAACAGAGTGCGGGGAGAGACCCAGTACTTC
CDR3: CATSSNRVRGETQYF

length: 15
J: TRBJ2-3
size: NA
D: NA
V: TRBV6-1
DNA: TGTGCCAGCAGTGAAGGCGGGTCGGGCTTCGATACGCAGTATTTT
CDR3: CASSEGGSGFDTQYF

length: 15
J: TRBJ1-1
size: NA
D: NA
V: TRBV5-1
DNA: TGCGCCAGCAGCTTGGCCACGGGGGCTAACACTGAAGCTTTCTTT
CDR3: CASSLATGANTEAFF

length: 12
J: TRBJ1-2
size: once
D: NA
V: TRBV5-1
DNA: TGCGCCAGCAGCACCGACAGAGGAGGCTACACCTTC
CDR3: CASSTDRGGYTF

length: 14
J: TRBJ2-1
size: NA
D: NA
V: TRBV7-2
DNA: TGTGCCAGCAGCGCGCAGGGGAGTAGAAATGAGCAGTTCTTC
CDR3: CASSAQGSRNEQFF

length: 15
J: TRBJ2-2
size: few
D: TRBD2
V: TRBV7-2
DNA: TGTGCCAGCAGCTCCGGACTAGCGGGAATGAGGGAGCTGTTTTTT
CDR3: CASSSGLAGMRELFF

length: 20
J: TRBJ1-1
size: few
D: NA
V: TRBV21-1
DNA: TGTGCCAGCAGCAAAGATTCCGGGAATAGAGGGGGCGCGGGGAACACTGAAGCTTTCTTT
CDR3: CASSKDSGNRGGAGNTEAFF

length: 13
J: TRBJ2-5
size: many
D: NA
V: TRBV7-9
DNA: TGTGCCAGCAGCTTAGTTCCACAAGAGACCCAGTACTTC
CDR3: CASSLVPQETQYF

length: 16
J: TRBJ1-5
size: NA
D: NA
V: TRBV19
DNA: TGTGCCAGTAGGGTCGGGACGGCAAGACGTGATCAGCCCCAGCATTTT
CDR3: CASRVGTARRDQPQHF

length: 13
J: TRBJ2-5
size: NA
D: NA
V: TRBV12-3/TRBV12-4
DNA: TGTGCCAGCACCTACCAATCGAGGGGGACCCAGTACTTC
CDR3: CASTYQSRGTQYF

length: 13
J: TRBJ2-7
size: NA
D: NA
V: TRBV29-1
DNA: TGCAGCGGACAACCGGGACCTAGGGGCGAGCAGTACTTC
CDR3: CSGQPGPRGEQYF

length: 16
J: TRBJ2-5
size: few
D: TRBD1
V: TRBV24-1
DNA: TGTGCCACCAGTGATTCGGACAGGCCGGACCAAGAGACCCAGTACTTC
CDR3: CATSDSDRPDQETQYF

length: 14
J: TRBJ2-5
size: NA
D: NA
V: TRBV6-5
DNA: TGTGCCAGCAGTTACTCGAAGATCCAAGAGACCCAGTACTTC
CDR3: CASSYSKIQETQYF